This TCR beta chain was captured in a study of CD8 T cells in ankylosing spondylitis. Each CDR3 protein gets one entry after TCRdb re-called the 5' RACE reads with MiXCR. The data contain over 150,000 distinct CDR3 sequences, 10% to 15% of them singletons. Study-wide results and caveats: A motif of 7 to 9 highly homologous TCR beta variants was seen as apparently characteristic of ankylosing spondylitis blood. Reports of some motif variants in reactive arthritis synovial fluid and blood predate this one. Significantly higher representation of disease-linked clones was reported for matched ankylosing spondylitis synovial fluid. With a CD8+ phenotype, disease-linked clones were relatively rare in peripheral blood.

The table lists this clonotype with a few counts. Its antigen is not known. With 1 base removed from V and 5 bases from J, the gap between germline ends came to 14 bases. The CDR3 contains 14 residues. Germline values: CDR1 GTSNPN, CDR2 SVGIG (reference sequence). The TCR was taken from a male donor with ankylosing spondylitis or in good health (not recorded which). The sequenced material came from blood, either unsorted or a sorted T cell fraction (not recorded which). This chain uses TRBV30 with TRBJ1-1, with a weak D call TRBD1 (6 bases). CDR3 region: CAWSADLRGTEAFF. Written as DNA, the CDR3 is TGTGCCTGGAGTGCCGACCTCAGGGGAACTGAAGCTTTCTTT.